A single sample gave rise to the 19 T cell receptor beta chains below, sequenced in a study of identical twins. From the 5' RACE reads, TCRdb called clonotypes with MiXCR, one entry per CDR3 protein. Of about 660,000 distinct CDR3 sequences in the sample, around 8.6% were seen once. This same sample was also taken into another study, of yellow fever vaccine responses in identical twins.

Sequences were obtained from PBMCs. All receptors come from a woman younger than 30 in good health.

This clonotype was picked up a small number of times. J is TRBJ2-7 and V is TRBV6-5; 10 bases map to TRBD2. Germline values: CDR1 MNHEY, CDR2 SVGAGI. There are 16 residues in the CDR3. V lost 0 bases to trimming and J lost 0 bases; unmatched junction nucleotides: 2. The CDR3 loop reads CASSYSGLASSYEQYF. Written as DNA, the CDR3 is TGTGCCAGCAGTTACTCGGGACTAGCGAGCTCCTACGAGCAGTACTTC.

The J gene is TRBJ2-1, the V gene TRBV28, with TRBD2 identical over 13 bases. Germline CDR1 is MDHEN and CDR2 is SYDVKM. The junction had 15 bases not matched to a gene; V was cut back by 4 bases and J by 9 bases. The CDR3 runs 18 residues. The CDR3 nucleotides read TGTGCCAGCAGTTCTCCCTTTGTCCGGACTAGCGGGAGTGGTGAGCAGTTCTTC. Its translation: CASSSPFVRTSGSGEQFF. The full variable domain, completed using reference TRBV28 and TRBJ2-1, is DVKVTQSSRYLVKRTGEKVFLECVQDMDHENMFWYRQDPGLGLRLIYFSYDVKMKEKGDIPEGYSVSREKKERFSLILESASTNQTSMYLCASSSPFVRTSGSGEQFFGPGTRLTVL.

The gene calls are TRBV20-1 and TRBJ1-5; maybe TRBD1 (5 bases). Per germline, CDR1 DFQATT and CDR2 SNEGSKA (reference sequence). The CDR3 has 14 residues. The germline V and J ends were trimmed by 6 bases and 2 bases, with 14 bases remaining between them. CDR3 region: CSARGGVGNQPQHF. As DNA, the CDR3 is TGCAGTGCCCGGGGAGGGGTTGGCAATCAGCCCCAGCATTTT.

This chain joins TRBV27 and TRBJ2-3, with D hard to call. Trimming pared 4 bases from V and 2 bases from J, leaving 10 bases between. This CDR3 region has 14 residues. Germline CDR1 reads MNHEY; CDR2 reads SMNVEV (reference sequence). In nucleotides, the CDR3 is TGTGCCAGCAGTTCCCCGTGGTTCACAGATACGCAGTATTTT. It is translated as CASSSPWFTDTQYF.

This clonotype has a handful of counts. The chain has TRBV6-1 and TRBJ1-1; D call uncertain. The CDR3 is 13 residues long. Germline V gene data show CDR1 as MNHNS and CDR2 as SASEGT. The V end was cut by 5 bases, the J end by 1 base, with 8 bases between. This chain's CDR3 is CASSPRQNTEAFF. CDR3 sequence (DNA): TGTGCCAGCAGTCCACGGCAGAACACTGAAGCTTTCTTT.

The chain employs TRBV9 and TRBJ2-7; D tentatively reads TRBD1 or TRBD2 (6 bases each). The CDR3 consists of 15 residues. V was trimmed by 0 bases and J by 2 bases, leaving 12 bases between them. The germline V gene has CDR1 SGDLS and CDR2 YYNGEE. DNA for the CDR3: TGTGCCAGCAGCGTAGGGTCGGGGGCTCCCTACGAGCAGTACTTC. This gives the protein CASSVGSGAPYEQYF.

In this sample, this clonotype turned up a few times. In DNA form, the CDR3 reads TGTGCCAGCCGGGACCCTGTTTTCTACGAGCAGTACTTC. Amino acids: CASRDPVFYEQYF. The chain combines TRBV6-6 with TRBJ2-7; D is tentatively TRBD1 or TRBD2 (5 bases each). The germline V and J ends were trimmed by 8 bases and 3 bases, with 14 bases remaining between them. The CDR3 is 13 residues long. The germline V gene encodes CDR1 MNHNY and CDR2 SVGAGI (reference sequence).

This clonotype occurred a few times. The chain combines TRBV20-1 with TRBJ1-5; maybe TRBD1 (6 bases). Germline CDR1 reads DFQATT; CDR2 reads SNEGSKA (reference sequence). Trimming left V 2 bases short and J 1 base short, with 12 bases between. This CDR3 region has 15 residues. This CDR3 is CSARRPGQSNQPQHF. CDR3 coding DNA: TGCAGTGCTAGACGACCGGGACAAAGCAATCAGCCCCAGCATTTT.

This clonotype showed up just a few times. The CDR3 DNA is TGTGCCAGCAGTCCCCGGCGCGAAATAGCCAAAAACATTCAGTACTTC. Encoded protein: CASSPRREIAKNIQYF. The rearrangement links TRBV6-1 to TRBJ2-4; D gene unclear. The V and J ends lost 5 bases and 0 bases respectively, with 14 bases between them. CDR3 length equals 16 residues. The V gene's germline CDR1 is MNHNS and CDR2 SASEGT.

The chain carries TRBV28 and TRBJ2-7; 12 bases line up with TRBD1. The CDR3 spans 19 residues. Germline V gene data show CDR1 as MDHEN and CDR2 as SYDVKM. J gave up 5 bases and V 1 base, and 15 bases lay outside the gene matches. Here the CDR3 reads CASSLSLRDRGRWVDEQYF. The CDR3 nucleotides read TGTGCCAGCAGTTTATCGCTCCGGGACAGGGGGCGGTGGGTCGACGAGCAGTACTTC. Based on the CDR3 plus reference TRBV28 and TRBJ2-7, the full variable domain is DVKVTQSSRYLVKRTGEKVFLECVQDMDHENMFWYRQDPGLGLRLIYFSYDVKMKEKGDIPEGYSVSREKKERFSLILESASTNQTSMYLCASSLSLRDRGRWVDEQYFGPGTRLTVT.

In its sample, this clonotype was seen a few times. This rearrangement joins TRBV20-1 to TRBJ2-1; no firm D call. The CDR3 has 13 amino acids. CDR1 is DFQATT, CDR2 SNEGSKA, per germline (reference sequence). The V gene lost 3 bases and the J gene lost 0 bases, with 6 bases spanning the gap. Here the CDR3 reads CSARTGSYNEQFF. CDR3 bases: TGCAGTGCTAGGACCGGCTCCTACAATGAGCAGTTCTTC.

This clonotype was counted ten times or more. This chain uses TRBV12-3 or TRBV12-4 with TRBJ2-7; 8 positions match TRBD1. This CDR3 is built from 14 residues. V shed 6 bases, J shed 0 bases, and the junction held 4 bases outside the gene matches. CDR3 sequence: CASRGQESSYEQYF. DNA for the CDR3: TGTGCCAGCAGGGGACAGGAGAGCTCCTACGAGCAGTACTTC.

Many counts were recorded for this clonotype. The chain links TRBV29-1 to TRBJ2-3; D possibly corresponds to TRBD1 (6 bases). The CDR3 loop spans 16 amino acids. Germline CDR1 reads SQVTM; CDR2 reads ANQGSEA. V was shortened by 4 bases and J by 4 bases, with 21 bases between the two germline ends. As DNA, the CDR3 is TGCAGCGTTGGCGGAATTGCCTCCAGGGGCCCAGATACGCAGTATTTT. Amino acid sequence: CSVGGIASRGPDTQYF.

The chain combines TRBV10-3 with TRBJ1-6; 7 nucleotides align to TRBD1. V was pared by 2 bases and J by 10 bases, with 5 bases of the junction left unmatched. Looked up from germline, CDR1 is ENHRY and CDR2 is SYGVKD. This CDR3 has 14 residues. In DNA, the CDR3 is TGTGCCATCAGTGAGGACAGGGTGGGGTCACCCCTCCACTTT. As protein: CAISEDRVGSPLHF.

This chain uses TRBV7-3 with TRBJ2-1; TRBD2 aligns across 11 bases. CDR3 length equals 18 residues. V shed 2 bases, J shed 5 bases, and the junction held 11 bases outside the gene matches. Germline CDR1 is SGHTA and CDR2 is FQGTGA. Here the CDR3 reads CASSLLSLSGGAHNEQFF. CDR3 DNA: TGTGCCAGCAGCTTACTCTCCCTTAGCGGGGGGGCCCACAATGAGCAGTTCTTC.

The chain recombines TRBV4-3 with TRBJ2-1; D not certain. The V end was cut by 3 bases, the J end by 9 bases, with 15 bases between. The CDR3 contains 14 residues. The germline V gene has CDR1 LGHNA and CDR2 YSLEER. CDR3 sequence: CASSQGRLGREQFF. The CDR3 nucleotides are TGCGCCAGCAGCCAGGGCCGCCTCGGTCGTGAGCAGTTCTTC.

This clonotype was detected a few times. The gene calls are TRBV2 and TRBJ2-2; no definite D call. V was trimmed by 4 bases and J by 4 bases, leaving 13 bases between them. Germline CDR1 reads SNHLY; CDR2 reads FYNNEI. The CDR3 consists of 15 residues. The CDR3 bases are TGTGCCAGCAGTGTAGTCCAGGCTTCCACCGGGGAGCTGTTTTTT. Amino acid sequence: CASSVVQASTGELFF.

This clonotype was seen at least ten times. This chain links TRBV6-2 or TRBV6-3 with TRBJ2-3; D gene unclear. The length of the CDR3 is 16 residues. Germline values: CDR1 MNHEY, CDR2 SVGEGT. The ends were cut back, 10 bases at V and 4 bases at J, with 24 bases in the middle. DNA of the CDR3: TGTGCCACCACCAAATTGACCAAGAGGAAGCCAGATACGCAGTATTTT. Its protein product is CATTKLTKRKPDTQYF.

In its sample, this clonotype was seen a few times. The CDR3 here is CSATPERQDFATVEQYF. CDR3 DNA: TGCAGTGCTACCCCGGAACGCCAGGATTTTGCTACGGTGGAGCAGTACTTC. The chain has TRBV20-1 and TRBJ2-7; no firm D call. Looked up from germline, CDR1 is DFQATT and CDR2 is SNEGSKA (reference sequence). This CDR3 has 17 residues. Trimming pared 4 bases from V and 7 bases from J, leaving 29 bases between.